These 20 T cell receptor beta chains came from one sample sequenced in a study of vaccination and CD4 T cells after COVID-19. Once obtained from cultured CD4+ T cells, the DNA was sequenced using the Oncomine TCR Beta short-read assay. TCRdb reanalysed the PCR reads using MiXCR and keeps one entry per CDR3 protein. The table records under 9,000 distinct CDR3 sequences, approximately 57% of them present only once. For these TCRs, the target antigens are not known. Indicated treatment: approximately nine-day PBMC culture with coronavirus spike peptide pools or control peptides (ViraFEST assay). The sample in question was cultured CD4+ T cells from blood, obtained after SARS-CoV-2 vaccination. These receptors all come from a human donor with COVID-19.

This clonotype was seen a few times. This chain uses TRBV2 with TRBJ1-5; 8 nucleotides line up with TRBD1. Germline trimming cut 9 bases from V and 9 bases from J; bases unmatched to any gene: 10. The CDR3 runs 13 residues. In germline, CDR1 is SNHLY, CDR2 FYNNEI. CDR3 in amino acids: CARGGQGEGPQHF. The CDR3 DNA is TGTGCCAGGGGCGGACAGGGTGAGGGGCCCCAGCATTTT.

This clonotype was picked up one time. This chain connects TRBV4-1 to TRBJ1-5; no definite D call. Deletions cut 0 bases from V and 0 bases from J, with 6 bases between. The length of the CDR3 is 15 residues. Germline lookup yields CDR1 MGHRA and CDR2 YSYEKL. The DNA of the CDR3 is TGCGCCAGCAGCCAAGAGGTTAATAGCAATCAGCCCCAGCATTTT. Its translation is CASSQEVNSNQPQHF.

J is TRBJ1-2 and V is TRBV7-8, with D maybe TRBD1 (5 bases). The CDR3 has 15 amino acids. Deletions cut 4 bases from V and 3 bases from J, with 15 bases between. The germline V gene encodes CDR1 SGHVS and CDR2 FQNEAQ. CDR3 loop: CASSSQSGAYYGYTF. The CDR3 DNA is TGTGCCAGCAGCTCACAATCCGGGGCCTACTATGGCTACACCTTC.

This CDR3 is CASSVREPSRAQYF. The CDR3 DNA sequence: TGTGCCAGCAGCGTCAGGGAACCCTCCAGGGCCCAGTACTTC. This chain links TRBV11-2 with TRBJ2-5; a possible D gene is TRBD1 (5 bases). The CDR3 consists of 14 residues. CDR1 and CDR2 from the germline V gene are SGHAT and FQNNGV. The V and J ends lost 5 bases and 9 bases respectively, with 19 bases between them.

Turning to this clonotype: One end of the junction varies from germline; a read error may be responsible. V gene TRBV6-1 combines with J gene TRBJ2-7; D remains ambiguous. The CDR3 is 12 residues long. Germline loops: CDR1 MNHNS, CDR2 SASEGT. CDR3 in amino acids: CASRAQADDALF. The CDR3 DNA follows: TGTGCCAGCAGAGCCCAGGCGGACGACGCTCTCTTC.

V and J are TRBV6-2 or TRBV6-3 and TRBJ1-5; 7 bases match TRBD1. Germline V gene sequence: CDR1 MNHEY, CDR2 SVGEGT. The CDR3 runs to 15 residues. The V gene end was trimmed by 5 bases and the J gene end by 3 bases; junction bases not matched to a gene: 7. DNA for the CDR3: TGTGCCAGCAGTCGGGACAGTCGGGCCAATCAGCCCCAGCATTTT. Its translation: CASSRDSRANQPQHF.

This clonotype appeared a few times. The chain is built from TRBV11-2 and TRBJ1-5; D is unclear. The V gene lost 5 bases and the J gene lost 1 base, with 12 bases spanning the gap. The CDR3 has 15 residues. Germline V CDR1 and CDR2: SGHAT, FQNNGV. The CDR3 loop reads CASSQDTHSNQPQHF. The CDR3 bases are TGTGCCAGCAGCCAAGACACGCACAGCAATCAGCCCCAGCATTTT. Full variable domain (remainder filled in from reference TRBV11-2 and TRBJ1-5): EAGVAQSPRYKIIEKRQSVAFWCNPISGHATLYWYQQILGQGPKLLIQFQNNGVVDDSQLPKDRFSAERLKGVDSTLKIQPAKLEDSAVYLCASSQDTHSNQPQHFGDGTRLSIL.

CDR3 coding DNA: TGCAGTGCTAGATCCTCTAGAGGGACTCACTATGGCTACACCTTC. Residues: CSARSSRGTHYGYTF. The chain links TRBV20-1 to TRBJ1-2; a weak D match, TRBD1 (5 bases). CDR1 is DFQATT and CDR2 is SNEGSKA in the germline V gene (reference sequence). This CDR3 spans 15 amino acids. Trimming left V 2 bases short and J 3 bases short, with 16 bases between.

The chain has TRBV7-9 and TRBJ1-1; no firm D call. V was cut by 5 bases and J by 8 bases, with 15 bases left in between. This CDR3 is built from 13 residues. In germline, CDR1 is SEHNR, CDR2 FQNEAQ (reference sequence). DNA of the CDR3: TGTGCCAGCAGCACTACAAGGTTCTCGGAAGCTTTCTTT. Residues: CASSTTRFSEAFF.

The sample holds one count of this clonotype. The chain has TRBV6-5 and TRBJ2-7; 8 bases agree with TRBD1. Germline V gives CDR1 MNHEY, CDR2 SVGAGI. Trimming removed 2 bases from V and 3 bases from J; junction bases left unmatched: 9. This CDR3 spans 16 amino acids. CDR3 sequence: CASSYRGRQGFYEQYF. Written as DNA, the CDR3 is TGTGCCAGCAGTTACCGGGGACGACAGGGGTTCTACGAGCAGTACTTC.

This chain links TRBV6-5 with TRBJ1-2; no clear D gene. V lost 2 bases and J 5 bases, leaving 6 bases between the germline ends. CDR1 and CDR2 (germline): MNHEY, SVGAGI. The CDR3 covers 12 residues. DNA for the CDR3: TGTGCCAGCAGTTACCCCAATTATGGCTACACCTTC. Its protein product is CASSYPNYGYTF.

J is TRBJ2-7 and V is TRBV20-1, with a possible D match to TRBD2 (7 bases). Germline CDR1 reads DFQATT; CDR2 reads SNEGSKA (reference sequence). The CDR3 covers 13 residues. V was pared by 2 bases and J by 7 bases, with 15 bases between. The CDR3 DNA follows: TGCAGTGCTAGACCTACAGGGAGGGGAGAGCAGTACTTC. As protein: CSARPTGRGEQYF.

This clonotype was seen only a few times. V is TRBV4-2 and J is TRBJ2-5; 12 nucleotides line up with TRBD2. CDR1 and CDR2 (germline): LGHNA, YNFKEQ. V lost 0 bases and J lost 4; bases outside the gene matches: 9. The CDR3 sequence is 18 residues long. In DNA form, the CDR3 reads TGTGCCAGCAGCCAAGATAATGCTAGCGGGGGGGAAGGAGAGACCCAGTACTTC. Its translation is CASSQDNASGGEGETQYF.

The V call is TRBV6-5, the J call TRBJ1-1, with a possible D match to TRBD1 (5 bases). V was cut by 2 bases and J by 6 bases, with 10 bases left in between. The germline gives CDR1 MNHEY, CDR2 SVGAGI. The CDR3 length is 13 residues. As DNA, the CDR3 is TGTGCCAGCAGTTACCGAGGGGCGTCTGAAGCTTTCTTT. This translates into CASSYRGASEAFF.

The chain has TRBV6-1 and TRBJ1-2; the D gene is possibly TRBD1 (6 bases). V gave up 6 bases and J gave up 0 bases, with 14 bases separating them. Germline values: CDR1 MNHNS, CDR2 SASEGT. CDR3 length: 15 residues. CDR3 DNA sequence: TGTGCCAGCAGCCACGAGGGGGATTCTAACTATGGCTACACCTTC. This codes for CASSHEGDSNYGYTF.

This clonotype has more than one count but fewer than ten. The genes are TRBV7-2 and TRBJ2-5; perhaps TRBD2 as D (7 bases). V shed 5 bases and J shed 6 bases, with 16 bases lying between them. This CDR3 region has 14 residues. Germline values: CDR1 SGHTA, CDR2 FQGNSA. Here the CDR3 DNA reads TGTGCCAGCAGCGTATGGGGGGGGACACAGACCCAGTACTTC. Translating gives CASSVWGGTQTQYF.

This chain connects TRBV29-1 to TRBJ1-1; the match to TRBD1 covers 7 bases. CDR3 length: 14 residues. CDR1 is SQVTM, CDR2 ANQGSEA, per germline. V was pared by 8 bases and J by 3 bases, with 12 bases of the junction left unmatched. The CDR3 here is CSLQQGRTDTEAFF. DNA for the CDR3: TGCAGCCTACAACAGGGGAGGACGGACACTGAAGCTTTCTTT.

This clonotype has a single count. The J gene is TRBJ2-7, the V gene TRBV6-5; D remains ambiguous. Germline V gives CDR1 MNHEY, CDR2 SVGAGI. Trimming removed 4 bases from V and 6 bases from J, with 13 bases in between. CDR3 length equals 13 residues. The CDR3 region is CASSFGGPGEQYF. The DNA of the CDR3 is TGTGCCAGCAGTTTCGGTGGGCCGGGCGAGCAGTACTTC.

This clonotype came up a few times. The CDR3 bases are TGCAGTGCTCGCCGGGGGCAGACTAGCACAGATACGCAGTATTTT. It is translated as CSARRGQTSTDTQYF. The rearrangement uses TRBV20-1 and TRBJ2-3; D tentatively reads TRBD1 or TRBD2 (6 bases each). The germline V and J ends were trimmed by 5 bases and 0 bases, with 15 bases remaining between them. From germline, CDR1 is DFQATT and CDR2 SNEGSKA (reference sequence). CDR3 length equals 15 residues.

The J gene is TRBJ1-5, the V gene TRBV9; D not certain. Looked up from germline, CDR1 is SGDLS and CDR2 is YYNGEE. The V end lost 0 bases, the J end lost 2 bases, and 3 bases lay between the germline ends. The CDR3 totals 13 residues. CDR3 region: CASSVAGNQPQHF. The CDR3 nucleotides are TGTGCCAGCAGCGTAGCGGGCAATCAGCCCCAGCATTTT.